This T cell receptor (beta chain) was identified in a study of STAT5B mutations in CD4+ large granular lymphocyte leukemia. The assay was run at survey level. In the original workflow: Productive clonotypes were detectable down to 2.59 x 10-5 frequency. Method: immunoSEQ multiplex PCR; TCRdb's copy keeps in-frame clones and lacks some. That table is the source of V, J and clone size, and D and trimming were worked out from the DNA. The table lists around 35,000 clones, roughly 74% of them singletons. The sequenced material came from CD4+ T cells from blood buffy coats. The sequence was obtained from a human donor in good health.

In DNA, the CDR3 is TGTGCCAGCAGCGTCCTGGGACGAAATCAGCCCCAGCATTTT. As protein: CASSVLGRNQPQHF. The rearrangement uses TRBV5-6 and TRBJ1-5; D possibly corresponds to TRBD1 (5 bases). The length of the CDR3 is 14 residues. Trimming removed 4 bases at V and 4 bases at J, with 12 bases between. CDR1 is SGHDT and CDR2 is YYEEEE in the germline V gene.